This T cell receptor (beta chain) stems from a study of regulatory T cells in long-lasting Graves disease. This CDR3 contains 15 residues. Germline V gene data show CDR1 as MNHNS and CDR2 as SASEGT. The germline V and J ends were trimmed by 5 bases and 5 bases, with 15 bases remaining between them. This sample's time point: newly diagnosed GD, antithyroid drugs for less than 3 months. PBMCs provided the RNA from which the TCR library was made. To make TCR beta libraries, researchers used iRepertoire HTBI primers and Arm-PCR of CDR3 regions. Authors' analysis steps: Identified segments across samples numbered more than 55 TRBV and more than 12 TRBJ. TCRdb re-called the multiplex PCR reads with MiXCR, one entry per CDR3 protein. V and J calls and clone size were set by TCRdb, not the authors. The table has about 540,000 distinct CDR3 sequences, less than 15% seen once. These data were also filed under a second study, of T cells in Graves' hyperthyroidism and ophthalmopathy. In that study: The HTBI primer set was used in a first-round RT-PCR of the TCR CDR3.

The specimen was peripheral blood mononuclear cells (PBMCs), collected at new diagnosis, from a patient treated with antithyroid drugs. The receptor comes from a man aged 30-40 years with Graves disease. The V gene is TRBV6-1, the J gene TRBJ1-4; D is possibly TRBD1 (6 bases). The CDR3 coding sequence is TGTGCCAGCAGTACAGGGACGGCGAGCAATGAAAAACTGTTTTTT. Protein product: CASSTGTASNEKLFF.